The rows below give T cell receptor beta chains drawn from one sample of a study of cytomegalovirus exposure and HLA in healthy donors. This table comes from immunoSEQ multiplex PCR, and its TCRdb copy is limited to in-frame clones, with some not included. The sample carries approximately 110,000 clones, 69% recorded once. Sequencing was carried out using PBMCs. The receptors shown here come from a man under 40 in good health and CMV-seronegative. The CDR3 runs from the conserved cysteine through the conserved F or W. A D gene is named only where the DNA matches it firmly. Size values are once, few and many counts, or a class for expanded clones, and some rows have none.

J	D	size	V	DNA	CDR3
TRBJ2-4	NA	NA	TRBV28	TGTGCCAGCAGTCTAGCGAGACTAGCCAAAAACATTCAGTACTTC	CASSLARLAKNIQYF
TRBJ2-3	TRBD2	few	TRBV25-1	TGTGCCAGCAGTGAATGGTGGACTAGCGGTTTCACAGATACGCAGTATTTT	CASSEWWTSGFTDTQYF
TRBJ1-3	TRBD1	NA	TRBV11-2	TGTGCCAGCAGCTTAGAGGCGCGGACAGGGCTTTCTGGAAACACCATATATTTT	CASSLEARTGLSGNTIYF
TRBJ2-3	TRBD1	few	TRBV6-1	TGTGCCAGCAGTGTGAACAGGGGGCAGCGGGGAACAGATACGCAGTATTTT	CASSVNRGQRGTDTQYF
TRBJ1-1	TRBD1	NA	TRBV7-9	TGTGCCAGCAGCCCCACCCAGGGGGCCGGCACTGAAGCTTTCTTT	CASSPTQGAGTEAFF
TRBJ1-4	NA	few	TRBV4-2	TGTGCCAGCAGCCAAGATATTGTTCCCCGGGGTAATGAAAAACTGTTTTTT	CASSQDIVPRGNEKLFF
TRBJ2-3	TRBD2	few	TRBV2	TGTGCCGTCCGGACTAGCGGATCCACAGATACGCAGTATTTT	CAVRTSGSTDTQYF
TRBJ2-5	TRBD1	NA	TRBV11-2	TGTGCCAGCAGCTTATTTCTACAGGGGGCAGAGACCCAGTACTTC	CASSLFLQGAETQYF
TRBJ1-4	TRBD1	NA	TRBV28	TGTGCCAGCGGGACAGTTGGCTTGTTTTTT	CASGTVGLFF
TRBJ2-1	NA	NA	TRBV19	TGTGCCAGTAGTATTCCCCTCCAACAGGGATCGGGCTACAATGAGCAGTTCTTC	CASSIPLQQGSGYNEQFF